This T cell receptor (beta chain) was sequenced in a study of shared clonotypes between healthy human individuals. All participating donors were Caucasian adults from Nashville, Tennessee. This clone has at least ten counts. Generated by immunoSEQ multiplex PCR, the TCRdb table keeps only in-frame clones and is missing some. Of 400,000 to 500,000 clones listed, over 65% are singletons. Sequencing input: PBMCs. The receptor was derived from a woman in her thirties or forties in good health. Some clones in this sample may be carry-over from other donors' samples.

CDR3 protein: CASSIRSGGNEKLFF. CDR3 nucleotide sequence: TGTGCCAGTAGTATTAGATCGGGCGGTAATGAAAAACTGTTTTTT. The chain combines TRBV19 with TRBJ1-4; D remains unclear. Deletions cut 3 bases from V and 4 bases from J, with 12 bases between. This CDR3 is 15 amino acids long. Per the germline V gene, CDR1 is LNHDA and CDR2 is SQIVND (reference sequence).